This T cell receptor beta chain was recorded in a study of blood T cell repertoires in COVID-19. This clone was detected only once. Germline V gene sequence: CDR1 SGHTA, CDR2 FQGNSA. The V gene lost 1 base and the J gene lost 5 bases, with 12 bases spanning the gap. CDR3 length equals 15 residues. This table comes from immunoSEQ multiplex PCR, and its TCRdb copy is limited to in-frame clones, with some not included. The sample lists around 150,000 clones, around 85% occurring once. Input material: peripheral blood. The chain is built from TRBV7-2 and TRBJ1-5; D is possibly TRBD1 (5 bases). The TCR originated in a human donor with acute or convalescent COVID-19. The donor label of this sample is uncertain. CDR3 sequence: CASSLVGGDDQPQHF. The CDR3 region has the DNA TGTGCCAGCAGCTTAGTCGGGGGAGATGATCAGCCCCAGCATTTT. The whole variable domain, filled in from reference TRBV7-2 and TRBJ1-5, reads GAGVSQSPSNKVTEKGKDVELRCDPISGHTALYWYRQSLGQGLEFLIYFQGNSAPDKSGLPSDRFSAERTGGSVSTLTIQRTQQEDSAVYLCASSLVGGDDQPQHFGDGTRLSIL.